This entry describes one T cell receptor beta chain. Its antigen is unidentified. This sample was taken from a study of T-cell memory formation after mild COVID-19. General study results and limits: Contracting clones localized mainly to CM and EM when CD4+ and mainly to EMRA when CD8+.

Using its own MiXCR run on the 5' RACE reads, TCRdb lists one record per CDR3 protein. The repertoire includes about half a million distinct CDR3 sequences, roughly 20% of them detected once, and 12% sits in the top ten. This TCR came from an adult woman who had mild COVID-19 (a few samples of this study predate the infection). Cell type and time point are not known. Sample: PBMCs or a T cell subset sorted from them (not recorded which).

The CDR3 reads CASSPLRQGSGTGELFF. In DNA, the CDR3 is TGCGCCAGCAGCCCCCTTAGGCAGGGATCGGGCACCGGGGAGCTGTTTTTT. The rearrangement uses TRBV5-1 and TRBJ2-2, with a weak D call TRBD1 (5 bases). CDR3 length equals 17 residues. V lost 4 bases to trimming and J lost 4 bases, with 20 bases between them. Germline V gene data show CDR1 as SGHRS and CDR2 as YFSETQ.